The present T cell receptor (beta chain) was sequenced within a study of T cell changes during pregnancy in multiple sclerosis. J was trimmed by 11 bases and V by 6 bases; bases with no gene match: 3. CDR1 and CDR2 from the germline V gene are MNHEY and SMNVEV (reference sequence). The CDR3 extends over 13 amino acids. Sequencing was performed with immunoSEQ multiplex PCR; in TCRdb, only in-frame clones are kept and a portion is missing. Among 35,000 to 45,000 clones listed, 85% to 90% were seen once. The TCR was taken from a female donor with multiple sclerosis, enrolled in a pregnancy study. The source material was CD4+ T cells from peripheral blood mononuclear cells, sampled before pregnancy. The chain couples TRBV27 to TRBJ2-3, with TRBD2 matching 15 bases. CDR3 bases: TGTGCCAGCAGAAGGACTAGCGGGGGGGGGCAGTATTTT. This sequence encodes CASRRTSGGGQYF.